The clone carrying this T cell receptor (beta chain) was found once. As yet, its antigen is unknown. The data derive from a study of shared clonotypes between healthy human individuals. The study's findings and limits: Rarefaction exposed incomplete sorted-subset sequencing despite large depth. Unshared clonotypes carried lower generation probabilities than those common to all four donors.

Generated by immunoSEQ multiplex PCR, the TCRdb table keeps only in-frame clones and is missing some. The profile shows about 990,000 clones, roughly 74% of them singletons. This CDR3 contains 13 residues. With 10 bases removed from V and 0 bases from J, the gap between germline ends came to 7 bases. The germline CDR1 and CDR2 sequences are MNHEY and SVGAGI. Adults of Caucasian background living in Nashville, Tennessee made up all donors. The sample comprised memory CD4+ T cells from PBMCs. Stated subset: CD45RA-negative fraction. The sequence was obtained from a man aged 18 to 30 in good health. Some clones in this sample may be carry-over from other donors' samples. The chain uses TRBV6-5 and TRBJ2-6, with D possibly matching TRBD2 (6 bases). The CDR3 region has the DNA TGTGCCACCGGGAGCTCTGGGGCCAACGTCCTGACTTTC. It specifies CATGSSGANVLTF.